This T cell receptor beta chain is from a study of cytomegalovirus exposure and HLA in healthy donors. In the PCR, 60 Vbeta and 13 Jbeta primers were used. Measured with immunoSEQ multiplex PCR; TCRdb has only the in-frame clones, and not every one. The sample holds around 160,000 clones, approximately 85% seen once. The CDR3 is 16 residues long. Germline V CDR1 and CDR2: MNHNS, SASEGT. The germline V and J ends were trimmed by 1 base and 4 bases, with 16 bases remaining between them. The sequencing input was PBMCs. The receptor was derived from a man aged 18 to 30 in good health and CMV-seropositive. This chain uses TRBV6-1 with TRBJ2-5, with D maybe TRBD1 (5 bases). Written as DNA, the CDR3 is TGTGCCAGCAGTGAAGACTCGGGCTGGGGCGTAGAGACCCAGTACTTC. Protein sequence: CASSEDSGWGVETQYF.